This TCR beta chain was documented in a study of T cell changes during pregnancy in multiple sclerosis. This clone was counted once. Trimming removed 0 bases from V and 4 bases from J, with 13 bases in between. The CDR3 is 16 amino acids. Germline-derived CDR1 and CDR2 are SGHRS and YFSETQ. TCRdb's table, derived via immunoSEQ multiplex PCR, lists solely in-frame clones and lacks some. The table records just over 50,000 clones, 90% to 95% of them present only once. The source material was CD4+ T cells from peripheral blood mononuclear cells, sampled in the second trimester of pregnancy. The sequence derives from a female donor with multiple sclerosis, enrolled in a pregnancy study. The chain uses TRBV5-1 and TRBJ2-2, with D possibly being TRBD1 (6 bases). CDR3 region: CASSLVAGTLTGELFF. The CDR3 nucleotides read TGCGCCAGCAGCTTGGTGGCAGGGACACTCACCGGGGAGCTGTTTTTT.